This T cell receptor beta chain was sequenced in a study of blood T cell repertoires in COVID-19. Authors' methods: Counts of nucleated cells, estimated from reference gene primer amplification, were obtained. Sequenced by immunoSEQ multiplex PCR; TCRdb stores in-frame clones only, minus some. The DNA gave D and trimming, while V, J and clone size come from that table. The table shows some 250,000 clones, with 70% to 90% occurring only once. V was pared by 1 base and J by 3 bases, with 6 bases between. The germline V gene encodes CDR1 SGHVS and CDR2 FNYEAQ. The CDR3 contains 14 residues. The V call is TRBV7-6, the J call TRBJ2-2, with D uncertain. The receptor's source is a human donor in a cohort sampled during active COVID-19. The sequencing sample was made of peripheral blood. CDR3 region: CASSLVSYTGELFF. The DNA of the CDR3 is TGTGCCAGCAGCTTAGTCTCTTACACCGGGGAGCTGTTTTTT. Using reference TRBV7-6 and TRBJ2-2 for the parts outside the CDR3, the full variable domain is GAGVSQSPRYKVTKRGQDVALRCDPISGHVSLYWYRQALGQGPEFLTYFNYEAQQDKSGLPNDRFSAERPEGSISTLTIQRTEQRDSAMYRCASSLVSYTGELFFGEGSRLTVL.